The present T cell receptor (beta chain) was sequenced within a study of cytomegalovirus exposure and HLA in healthy donors. Overall study findings and caveats: Under in vitro conditions, a few CMV-associated chains were confirmed as specific for CMV antigens. Sequences of the TCR beta chain were said to predict the HLA-A and HLA-B alleles of most subjects accurately. A likely sequencing artifact accounted for one observed cluster of highly shared sequence variants.

The PCR contained 60 Vbeta and 13 Jbeta primers. Some clones are missing from TCRdb's copy, which holds only in-frame ones; the method was immunoSEQ multiplex PCR. The table lists about 59,000 clones, 75% to 85% of them singletons. As regards this clone: Its cognate antigen is unknown.

The specimen sequenced was PBMCs. The clonotype comes from a woman aged 40 to 50 in good health and CMV-seronegative.

CDR3 bases: TGTGCCATCAGTGACGACACCGGGACAGGGGCCTCTGGCTACACCTTC. It is translated as CAISDDTGTGASGYTF. The chain couples TRBV10-3 to TRBJ1-2, with 10 positions matching TRBD1. Germline trimming cut 3 bases from V and 7 bases from J; bases unmatched to any gene: 11. This CDR3 contains 16 residues. Germline V gene lookup returns CDR1 ENHRY and CDR2 SYGVKD.